One sample yielded the 18 T cell receptor beta chains listed below, sequenced in a study of T cell responses to AZD1222 COVID-19 vaccine. Profiled with immunoSEQ multiplex PCR; TCRdb holds only in-frame clones, not every one. The repertoire holds roughly 170,000 clones, with roughly nine tenths as singletons. The material sequenced was peripheral blood, taken on day 0 of AZD1222 vaccination. Every receptor here comes from an adult in good health.

This sequence joins TRBV5-1 and TRBJ2-3; TRBD1 might be the D (5 bases). This CDR3 has 15 residues. Trimming shortened V by 0 bases and J by 4 bases, and 12 bases separated the two germline ends. Per germline, CDR1 SGHRS and CDR2 YFSETQ. CDR3 DNA sequence: TGCGCCAGCAGCTTGGGTGGAAAGACAGCAGATACGCAGTATTTT. This codes for CASSLGGKTADTQYF.

J is TRBJ1-6 and V is TRBV27; possible D gene TRBD1, 5 bases. Trimming took off 4 bases at V and 6 bases at J, with 7 bases between the two ends. The CDR3 runs 13 residues. Germline CDR1 and CDR2: MNHEY and SMNVEV (reference sequence). Written as DNA, the CDR3 is TGTGCCAGCAGTTCAAGGGGTAATTCACCCCTCCACTTT. Protein: CASSSRGNSPLHF.

The genes are TRBV5-8 and TRBJ1-1; D unresolved. Germline CDR1 SGHTS, CDR2 YDEGEE. Trimming removed 4 bases from V and 3 bases from J, with 7 bases in between. CDR3 length equals 12 residues. The CDR3 bases are TGTGCCAGCAGCCCCGAGGACACTGAAGCTTTCTTT. It encodes CASSPEDTEAFF.

The chain combines TRBV5-1 with TRBJ2-3, with 7 bases aligning to TRBD2. The CDR3 consists of 17 residues. With 2 bases clipped from V and 0 bases from J, the junction kept 9 bases outside the gene matches. In germline, CDR1 is SGHRS, CDR2 YFSETQ. CDR3 protein: CASSLAGTDPSTDTQYF. The CDR3 nucleotides are TGCGCCAGCAGCTTAGCGGGGACCGACCCTAGCACAGATACGCAGTATTTT.

The chain joins TRBV5-1 to TRBJ2-3; TRBD2 agrees at 8 bases. Germline trimming cut 3 bases from V and 2 bases from J; bases unmatched to any gene: 5. Germline values: CDR1 SGHRS, CDR2 YFSETQ. CDR3 length equals 15 residues. CDR3 coding DNA: TGCGCCAGCAGCTCCCAGCGGGGGACCACAGATACGCAGTATTTT. This translates into CASSSQRGTTDTQYF. Drawing the rest from reference TRBV5-1 and TRBJ2-3, the complete variable domain is KAGVTQTPRYLIKTRGQQVTLSCSPISGHRSVSWYQQTPGQGLQFLFEYFSETQRNKGNFPGRFSGRQFSNSRSEMNVSTLELGDSALYLCASSSQRGTTDTQYFGPGTRLTVL.

The chain carries TRBV4-2 and TRBJ1-2; the match to TRBD1 covers 11 bases. The germline gives CDR1 LGHNA, CDR2 YNFKEQ. The CDR3 length is 16 residues. V was clipped by 1 base and J by 3 bases; unmatched bases: 4. CDR3 region: CASSQVGQGVDYGYTF. The CDR3 region has the DNA TGTGCCAGCAGCCAAGTGGGACAGGGGGTTGACTATGGCTACACCTTC.

Written as DNA, the CDR3 is TGCGCCAGCAGCTTGGACCCGACGGGGAATCCTAATTCACCCCTCCACTTT. This gives the protein CASSLDPTGNPNSPLHF. The chain joins TRBV5-1 to TRBJ1-6; D not resolved. Trimming stripped 0 bases from V and 6 bases from J, with 16 bases between. Germline CDR1 and CDR2: SGHRS and YFSETQ. The CDR3 extends over 17 amino acids.

The chain carries TRBV18 and TRBJ2-5, with D unclear. This CDR3 is built from 12 residues. Germline lookup yields CDR1 KGHSH and CDR2 LQKENI. Trimming removed 0 bases at V and 6 bases at J, with 5 bases between. The CDR3 spells CASSPPAKTQYF. In DNA form, the CDR3 reads TGTGCCAGCTCACCACCGGCTAAGACCCAGTACTTC.

This chain joins TRBV2 and TRBJ1-1; no definite D call. Trimming removed 6 bases at V and 2 bases at J, with 13 bases between. The V gene's germline CDR1 is SNHLY and CDR2 FYNNEI. The length of the CDR3 is 14 residues. CDR3 amino acids: CASRDVDLNTEAFF. The CDR3 nucleotides are TGTGCCAGCAGGGATGTGGATCTTAACACTGAAGCTTTCTTT.

The chain carries TRBV11-2 and TRBJ2-7; the match to TRBD1 covers 8 bases. This CDR3 is built from 14 residues. The V gene end was trimmed by 5 bases and the J gene end by 2 bases; junction bases not matched to a gene: 5. Germline CDR1 is SGHAT and CDR2 is FQNNGV. The CDR3 is CASSAGQGAYEQYF. CDR3 in DNA: TGTGCCAGCAGCGCCGGACAGGGCGCCTACGAGCAGTACTTC.

This clone has ten or more counts. V usage is TRBV4-1 and J usage is TRBJ1-5; D ambiguous. Per the germline V gene, CDR1 is MGHRA and CDR2 is YSYEKL. The CDR3 loop spans 14 amino acids. Trimming took 3 bases from V and 3 from J, leaving 9 bases between them. The CDR3 DNA reads TGCGCCAGCAGCCAGGCCCACTCCAATCAGCCCCAGCATTTT. It codes for CASSQAHSNQPQHF.

The CDR3, as DNA: TGTGCCAGCAGTGGGCGAGCCTATAATTCACCCCTCCACTTT. Amino acid sequence: CASSGRAYNSPLHF. The chain carries TRBV2 and TRBJ1-6, with D unresolved. Trimming removed 4 bases from V and 2 bases from J, with 6 bases in between. The germline gives CDR1 SNHLY, CDR2 FYNNEI. This CDR3 has 14 residues.

The chain has TRBV29-1 and TRBJ1-4; D is uncertain. The CDR3 spans 14 residues. The germline gives CDR1 SQVTM, CDR2 ANQGSEA. Between the trimmed V and J ends, which lost 1 base and 8 bases, there was a span of 14 bases. Here the CDR3 reads CSVEATAYVEKLFF. As DNA, the CDR3 is TGCAGCGTTGAAGCTACGGCCTACGTAGAAAAACTGTTTTTT.

The V and J genes are TRBV19 and TRBJ2-3; D is perhaps TRBD2 (6 bases). Between the trimmed V and J ends, which lost 7 bases and 3 bases, there was a span of 14 bases. The CDR3 loop spans 14 amino acids. Germline loops: CDR1 LNHDA, CDR2 SQIVND (reference sequence). As DNA, the CDR3 is TGTGCCAGTATGGAGGGTAGGGGAACAGATACGCAGTATTTT. It translates to CASMEGRGTDTQYF.

The rearrangement links TRBV7-9 to TRBJ2-7, with 13 bases lining up with TRBD2. The germline CDR1 and CDR2 sequences are SEHNR and FQNEAQ (reference sequence). This CDR3 has 19 residues. After removal of 4 bases from V and 0 bases from J, the junction contained 12 bases not matched to a gene. CDR3 residues: CASSSPLRTSGGSSYEQYF. In DNA, the CDR3 is TGTGCCAGCAGCTCACCCCTAAGGACTAGCGGGGGTAGCTCCTACGAGCAGTACTTC.

Written as DNA, the CDR3 is TGTGCCAGCAGAAAGGGCTCCTACAATGAGCAGTTCTTC. As protein: CASRKGSYNEQFF. The chain combines TRBV7-9 with TRBJ2-1; D uncertain. The CDR3 runs to 13 residues. Germline CDR1 and CDR2: SEHNR and FQNEAQ (reference sequence). The germline V and J ends were trimmed by 6 bases and 0 bases, with 6 bases remaining between them.

The chain carries TRBV5-6 and TRBJ1-4; TRBD1 matches 8 bases. The CDR3 runs to 15 residues. Germline-derived CDR1 and CDR2 are SGHDT and YYEEEE. J lost 8 bases, V lost 0 bases, and 6 bases had no gene match. CDR3 sequence: CASSLAGTGREKLFF. DNA for the CDR3: TGTGCCAGCAGCTTGGCAGGGACAGGACGGGAAAAACTGTTTTTT.

The CDR3 protein is CASSQTGGTGFEAFF. The CDR3, as DNA: TGCGCCAGCAGCCAAACCGGGGGGACAGGGTTTGAAGCTTTCTTT. The chain joins TRBV4-1 to TRBJ1-1; the match to TRBD1 covers 9 bases. Germline-derived CDR1 and CDR2 are MGHRA and YSYEKL. The V and J ends lost 2 bases and 7 bases, in that order; junction bases with no gene match: 8. The CDR3 consists of 15 residues.